This T cell receptor (beta chain) was captured by sequencing in a study of PD-L1 blockade in urothelial cancer. The time point is: pretreatment peripheral blood. Each patient's cancer was a locally advanced or metastatic urothelial carcinoma. Germline loops: CDR1 MNHNS, CDR2 SASEGT. V lost 2 bases, J lost 0 bases, and 5 bases lay in between. The CDR3 runs 14 residues. This clone appeared a single time. Sequenced by immunoSEQ multiplex PCR; TCRdb stores in-frame clones only, minus some. The table lists 70,000 or so clones, 85% to 90% of them singletons. The V gene is TRBV6-1, the J gene TRBJ1-3, with D hard to call. Sequencing was performed on PBMCs, taken around atezolizumab (anti-PD-L1) treatment. The sequence came from a man aged 70 or older with urothelial cancer. CDR3: CASSERSSGNTIYF. Written as DNA, the CDR3 is TGTGCCAGCAGTGAACGGAGCTCTGGAAACACCATATATTTT.